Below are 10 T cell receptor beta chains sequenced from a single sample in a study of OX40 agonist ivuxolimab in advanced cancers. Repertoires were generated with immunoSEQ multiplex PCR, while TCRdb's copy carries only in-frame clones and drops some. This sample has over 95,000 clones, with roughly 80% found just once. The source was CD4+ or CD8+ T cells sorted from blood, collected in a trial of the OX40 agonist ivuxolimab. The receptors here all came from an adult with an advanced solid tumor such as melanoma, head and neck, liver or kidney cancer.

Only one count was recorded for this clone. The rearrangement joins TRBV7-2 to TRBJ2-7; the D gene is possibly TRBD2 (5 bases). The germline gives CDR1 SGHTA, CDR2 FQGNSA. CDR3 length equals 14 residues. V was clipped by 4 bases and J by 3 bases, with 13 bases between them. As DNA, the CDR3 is TGTGCCAGCAGCTCATCTACGGGAAACTACGAGCAGTACTTC. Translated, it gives CASSSSTGNYEQYF. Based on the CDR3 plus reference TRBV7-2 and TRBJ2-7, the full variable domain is GAGVSQSPSNKVTEKGKDVELRCDPISGHTALYWYRQSLGQGLEFLIYFQGNSAPDKSGLPSDRFSAERTGGSVSTLTIQRTQQEDSAVYLCASSSSTGNYEQYFGPGTRLTVT.

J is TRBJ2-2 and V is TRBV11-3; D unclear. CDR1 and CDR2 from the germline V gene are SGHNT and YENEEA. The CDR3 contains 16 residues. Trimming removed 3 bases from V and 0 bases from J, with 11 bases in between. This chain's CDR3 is CASSLQDPANTGELFF. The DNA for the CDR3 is TGTGCCAGCAGCTTGCAAGACCCCGCGAACACCGGGGAGCTGTTTTTT. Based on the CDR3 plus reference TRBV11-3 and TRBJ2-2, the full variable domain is EAGVVQSPRYKIIEKKQPVAFWCNPISGHNTLYWYLQNLGQGPELLIRYENEEAVDDSQLPKDRFSAERLKGVDSTLKIQPAELGDSAVYLCASSLQDPANTGELFFGEGSRLTVL.

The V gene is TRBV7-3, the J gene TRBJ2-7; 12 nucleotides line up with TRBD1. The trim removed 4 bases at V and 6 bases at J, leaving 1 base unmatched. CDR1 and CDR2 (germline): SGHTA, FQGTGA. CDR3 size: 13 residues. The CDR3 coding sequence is TGTGCCAGCAGCTGGGACAGGGGGCGCGAGCAGTACTTC. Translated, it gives CASSWDRGREQYF.

CDR3 DNA: TGTGCCAGCAGTAATACGAACACCGGGGAGCTGTTTTTT. Protein sequence: CASSNTNTGELFF. The chain carries TRBV7-2 and TRBJ2-2; D is undetermined. Trimming stripped 6 bases from V and 0 bases from J, with 5 bases between. CDR1 and CDR2 from the germline V gene are SGHTA and FQGNSA. CDR3 size: 13 residues.

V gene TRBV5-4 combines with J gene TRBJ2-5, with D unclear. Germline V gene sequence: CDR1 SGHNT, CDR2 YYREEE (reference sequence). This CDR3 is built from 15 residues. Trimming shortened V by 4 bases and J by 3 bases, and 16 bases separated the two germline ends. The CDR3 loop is CASSRRVGSEETQYF. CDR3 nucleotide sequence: TGTGCCAGCAGCCGAAGGGTGGGAAGTGAAGAGACCCAGTACTTC.

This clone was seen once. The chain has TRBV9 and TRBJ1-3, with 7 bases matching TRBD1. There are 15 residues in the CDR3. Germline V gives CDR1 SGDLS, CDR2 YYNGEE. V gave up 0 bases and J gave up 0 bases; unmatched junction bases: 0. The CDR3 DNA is TGTGCCAGCAGCGTAGAGGGGGCCTCTGGAAACACCATATATTTT. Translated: CASSVEGASGNTIYF.

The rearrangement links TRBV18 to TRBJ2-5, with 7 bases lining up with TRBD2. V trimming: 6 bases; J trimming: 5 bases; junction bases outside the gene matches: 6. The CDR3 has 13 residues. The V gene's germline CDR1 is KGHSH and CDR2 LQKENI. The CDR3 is CASSRGTKETQYF. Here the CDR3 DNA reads TGTGCCAGCTCCCGCGGGACTAAGGAGACCCAGTACTTC.

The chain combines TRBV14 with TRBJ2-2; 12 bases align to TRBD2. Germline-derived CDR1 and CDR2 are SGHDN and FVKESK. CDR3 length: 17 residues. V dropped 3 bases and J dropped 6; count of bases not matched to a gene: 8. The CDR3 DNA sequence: TGTGCCAGCAGCCATCCCAGGACTAGCGGGATCGCCGGGGAGCTGTTTTTT. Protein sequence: CASSHPRTSGIAGELFF.

The CDR3 sequence is CASSLTGDNSPLHF. In DNA form, the CDR3 reads TGCGCCAGCAGCTTAACAGGGGATAATTCACCCCTCCACTTT. This chain uses TRBV5-1 with TRBJ1-6; 7 bases agree with TRBD1. Germline assignment: CDR1 SGHRS and CDR2 YFSETQ. The length of the CDR3 is 14 residues. V trimming: 2 bases; J trimming: 5 bases; junction bases outside the gene matches: 1.

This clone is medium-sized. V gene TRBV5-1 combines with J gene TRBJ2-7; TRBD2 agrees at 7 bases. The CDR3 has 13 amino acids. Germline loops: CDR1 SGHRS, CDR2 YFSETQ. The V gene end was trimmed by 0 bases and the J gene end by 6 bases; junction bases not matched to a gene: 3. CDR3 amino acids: CASSLERGGEQYF. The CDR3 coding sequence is TGCGCCAGCAGCTTGGAGCGGGGAGGCGAGCAGTACTTC.